These 2 T cell receptor beta chains share one sample of origin, sequenced in a study of T cells in women clearing cervical HPV infection. Profiled with immunoSEQ multiplex PCR; TCRdb holds only in-frame clones, not every one. This listing includes 34,000 or so clones. Specimen: blood buffy coat. The receptors stem from a woman aged 18 to 75 with a cervical HPV16 infection that either progressed to CIN3+ or cleared (not recorded which).

About this clone itself: An end of the junction differs from the germline gene, which may be a read error. The CDR3 extends 3 residues past the end of the read, so its final part is completed from the germline J gene. The sample has other DNA sequences that encode this CDR3 too. The chain recombines TRBV18 with TRBJ1-3; 11 bases line up with TRBD1. The germline CDR1 and CDR2 sequences are KGHSH and LQKENI. The CDR3 covers 16 residues. CDR3 protein: CASSPGQGVTGNTIYF. The part of the CDR3 DNA that was read is TGTGCCAGCTCACCGGGACAGGGGGTTACTGGAAACACA.

Regarding this clone: Read coverage stops 3 residues before the CDR3 terminus; the germline J gene supplies the remainder. The chain couples TRBV2 to TRBJ2-2, with 7 bases matching TRBD1. Germline CDR1 is SNHLY and CDR2 is FYNNEI. Germline trimming cut 6 bases from V and 5 bases from J; bases unmatched to any gene: 9. This CDR3 is built from 15 residues. CDR3 DNA, as far as it was read: TGTGCCAGCAGGGTATCGACAGGGAGTACCGGGGAG. This encodes CASRVSTGSTGE. From start to end, the CDR3 is CASRVSTGSTGELFF.